This TCR beta chain was sequenced for a study of a mutant IDH1 vaccine in newly diagnosed glioma. Study-level information: With temozolomide cycles, or 4-6 weeks after radiotherapy alone, vaccination was started. Patients previously underwent radiotherapy, temozolomide, or both, and most underwent both.

V was trimmed by 11 bases and J by 5 bases, leaving 25 bases between them. The CDR3 runs to 15 residues. Germline values: CDR1 MNHNS, CDR2 SASEGT. This sample's time point: week 47, end of study. Mutant IDH1 20-mer peptide, at 300 ug, made up each vaccine dose, with topical imiquimod. As concerns this clone: Its antigen is unknown.

Using immunoSEQ multiplex PCR, the repertoire was profiled, and TCRdb retains in-frame clones only, with some absent. There are roughly 32,000 clones in the sample; about nine tenths occur only once, and about 2.3% lies in the top ten. The rearrangement links TRBV6-1 to TRBJ2-7; the D gene could be TRBD1 or TRBD2 (6 bases each). This material consisted of PBMCs, taken from a glioma patient whose treatment included an IDH1 peptide vaccine. This receptor was obtained from a man between 40 and 49 years old with glioma. The CDR3 DNA reads TGTGCCGTCCCCCGAAGAATACCGGGGGACAACGAGCAGTACTTC. Translating gives CAVPRRIPGDNEQYF.